This T cell receptor beta chain emerged from a study of cytomegalovirus exposure and HLA in healthy donors. 60 Vbeta and 13 Jbeta primers were used in PCR. Profiling relied on immunoSEQ multiplex PCR, and the TCRdb table lists in-frame clones only, not all of them. Of 150,000 to 200,000 clones listed, 60% to 80% are singletons. There are 15 residues in the CDR3. V dropped 3 bases and J dropped 0 bases, with 10 bases sitting between them. CDR1 SGHRS and CDR2 YFSETQ come from the germline V gene. The receptor comes from a man in his forties in good health and CMV-seronegative. Sample: PBMCs. This chain links TRBV5-1 with TRBJ2-1; TRBD2 might be the D (5 bases). The CDR3 sequence: CASSWATSSYNEQFF. DNA for the CDR3: TGCGCCAGCAGCTGGGCTACTAGCTCCTACAATGAGCAGTTCTTC. Together with reference TRBV5-1 and TRBJ2-1, the CDR3 gives the full variable domain: KAGVTQTPRYLIKTRGQQVTLSCSPISGHRSVSWYQQTPGQGLQFLFEYFSETQRNKGNFPGRFSGRQFSNSRSEMNVSTLELGDSALYLCASSWATSSYNEQFFGPGTRLTVL.